This T cell receptor beta chain derives from a study of cytomegalovirus exposure and HLA in healthy donors. Assay used: immunoSEQ multiplex PCR; TCRdb lists only in-frame clones, some missing. Among around 94,000 clones, approximately 94% were seen once, and the ten largest hold 0.8% to 0.9%. Points from the study as a whole: According to a later analysis, TCR clusters from the first cohort tended to co-occur in the 120 or so validation repertoires. Some TCR beta chains (more than 150 of them) were listed as cytomegalovirus-associated.

V lost 0 bases and J 4 bases, leaving 13 bases between the germline ends. The CDR3 runs 15 residues. Germline CDR1 and CDR2: SGHRS and YFSETQ. On this clone: Antigen unknown.

This TCR was sampled from a woman under 30 in good health and CMV-seronegative. Sequencing input: PBMCs. The chain couples TRBV5-1 to TRBJ2-5; no clear D gene. CDR3 loop: CASSLAVPSVETQYF. As DNA, the CDR3 is TGCGCCAGCAGCTTGGCCGTCCCGAGCGTAGAGACCCAGTACTTC.